This entry lists 14 T cell receptor beta chains sequenced from one sample in a study of OX40 agonist ivuxolimab in advanced cancers. Libraries were prepared by immunoSEQ multiplex PCR; TCRdb keeps only in-frame clonotypes and omits some of them. The repertoire includes about 37,000 clones, 65% to 90% of them detected once, and 20% to 25% sits in the top ten. Sequenced here: CD4+ or CD8+ T cells sorted from blood, sampled in a trial of the OX40 agonist ivuxolimab. These receptors were collected from an adult with an advanced solid tumor such as melanoma, head and neck, liver or kidney cancer.

The chain has TRBV4-3 and TRBJ2-2; D is ambiguous. The CDR3 extends over 16 amino acids. Trimming pared 1 base from V and 6 bases from J, leaving 15 bases between. Germline V gives CDR1 LGHNA, CDR2 YSLEER. CDR3 nucleotide sequence: TGCGCCAGCAGCCAAGCCTTATCGGTGGGCTCCGGGGAGCTGTTTTTT. This sequence encodes CASSQALSVGSGELFF.

The V call is TRBV28, the J call TRBJ2-5; D not resolved. Trimming stripped 2 bases from V and 4 bases from J, with 2 bases between. The CDR3 spans 11 residues. The germline gives CDR1 MDHEN, CDR2 SYDVKM. The CDR3 spells CASSLGETQYF. The DNA of the CDR3 is TGTGCCAGCAGTTTAGGAGAGACCCAGTACTTC.

This clone was seen only a few times. The J gene is TRBJ2-1, the V gene TRBV5-5; D gene ambiguous. The CDR3 extends over 10 amino acids. Germline CDR1 and CDR2: SGHKS and YYEKEE (reference sequence). Trimming removed 2 bases from V and 9 bases from J, with 3 bases in between. The CDR3 DNA is TGTGCCAGCAGCTTTGGTGAGCAGTTCTTC. Translation gives CASSFGEQFF.

The chain is built from TRBV29-1 and TRBJ2-2; D remains unclear. This CDR3 comprises 13 residues. Germline V CDR1 and CDR2: SQVTM, ANQGSEA. Between the trimmed V and J ends, which lost 4 bases and 1 base, there was a span of 7 bases. The CDR3 region is CSVVSVNTGELFF. The CDR3 nucleotides are TGCAGCGTTGTATCAGTGAACACCGGGGAGCTGTTTTTT.

J is TRBJ1-5 and V is TRBV6-5; no clear D gene. Germline-derived CDR1 and CDR2 are MNHEY and SVGAGI. With 4 bases removed from V and 8 bases from J, the gap between germline ends came to 18 bases. CDR3 length equals 15 residues. The CDR3, as DNA: TGTGCCAGCAGTTCTCCCGATTCGACCCAGGAGCCCCAGCATTTT. This sequence encodes CASSSPDSTQEPQHF.

This rearrangement joins TRBV30 to TRBJ2-1; D uncertain. Germline V lookup: CDR1 GTSNPN, CDR2 SVGIG (reference sequence). Trimming removed 1 base from V and 9 bases from J, with 10 bases in between. The CDR3 totals 12 residues. CDR3 nucleotides: TGTGCCTGGAGTGGGATGGCCAGTGAGCAGTTCTTC. Its protein is CAWSGMASEQFF.

In its sample, this clone was seen a few times. The CDR3 reads CATSREVNTEAFF. The CDR3 DNA sequence: TGTGCCACCAGCAGAGAAGTAAACACTGAAGCTTTCTTT. The chain is built from TRBV15 and TRBJ1-1; D gene unclear. CDR1 is LNHNV, CDR2 YYDKDF, per germline (reference sequence). The CDR3 is 13 residues long. V was cut by 0 bases and J by 2 bases, with 4 bases left in between.

The DNA of the CDR3 is TGTGCCTGGAGTGTGGGCTCTGGAAACACCATATATTTT. This translates into CAWSVGSGNTIYF. The chain links TRBV30 to TRBJ1-3; D remains unclear. The ends were cut back, 0 bases at V and 0 bases at J, with 3 bases in the middle. The CDR3 totals 13 residues. The V gene's germline CDR1 is GTSNPN and CDR2 SVGIG (reference sequence).

This sequence joins TRBV7-8 and TRBJ2-1; D possibly corresponds to TRBD1 (5 bases). V gave up 3 bases and J gave up 2 bases, with 5 bases separating them. Germline V gene lookup returns CDR1 SGHVS and CDR2 FQNEAQ. This CDR3 comprises 13 residues. The CDR3 reads CASSLGPYNEQFF. CDR3 nucleotide sequence: TGTGCCAGCAGCTTGGGGCCCTACAATGAGCAGTTCTTC.

The rearrangement joins TRBV7-9 to TRBJ2-7; TRBD1 matches 9 bases. The CDR3 runs 15 residues. The V gene end was trimmed by 5 bases and the J gene end by 1 base; junction bases not matched to a gene: 6. CDR1 SEHNR and CDR2 FQNEAQ come from the germline V gene (reference sequence). The CDR3 nucleotides read TGTGCCAGCAGCGAAGGACAGGGGCATTCCTACGAGCAGTACTTC. Translating it yields CASSEGQGHSYEQYF.

V is TRBV2 and J is TRBJ2-2; D might be TRBD2 (6 bases). Per germline, CDR1 SNHLY and CDR2 FYNNEI. Trimming pared 4 bases from V and 4 bases from J, leaving 25 bases between. The CDR3 length is 19 residues. CDR3 in amino acids: CASSVGLGQGRRGTGELFF. The DNA for the CDR3 is TGTGCCAGCAGTGTCGGGTTGGGGCAGGGAAGGCGGGGCACCGGGGAGCTGTTTTTT. Based on the CDR3 plus reference TRBV2 and TRBJ2-2, the full variable domain is EPEVTQTPSHQVTQMGQEVILRCVPISNHLYFYWYRQILGQKVEFLVSFYNNEISEKSEIFDDQFSVERPDGSNFTLKIRSTKLEDSAMYFCASSVGLGQGRRGTGELFFGEGSRLTVL.

This clone has just a few counts. This chain uses TRBV13 with TRBJ1-5; TRBD1 is a possible D gene (5 bases). This CDR3 spans 14 amino acids. Trimming pared 5 bases from V and 7 bases from J, leaving 15 bases between. The V gene's germline CDR1 is PRHDT and CDR2 FYEKMQ (reference sequence). The CDR3 region is CASSLSGGGQPQHF. CDR3 nucleotide sequence: TGTGCCAGCAGCCTCAGTGGGGGTGGGCAGCCCCAGCATTTT. The full variable domain, in which reference TRBV13 and TRBJ1-5 provide the parts outside the CDR3, is AAGVIQSPRHLIKEKRETATLKCYPIPRHDTVYWYQQGPGQDPQFLISFYEKMQSDKGSIPDRFSAQQFSDYHSELNMSSLELGDSALYFCASSLSGGGQPQHFGDGTRLSIL.

V is TRBV7-9 and J is TRBJ2-7, with 9 positions matching TRBD1. The CDR3 is 17 amino acids. The V gene's germline CDR1 is SEHNR and CDR2 FQNEAQ (reference sequence). The J segment lost 3 bases and the V segment lost 5 bases, leaving 14 bases of the junction unmatched. CDR3 nucleotides: TGTGCCAGCAGCCCGCAAAAGGGACAGGGAATCATCTACGAGCAGTACTTC. Residues: CASSPQKGQGIIYEQYF.

The J gene is TRBJ2-2, the V gene TRBV2, with D possibly TRBD1 on 6 matching bases. V was cut by 10 bases and J by 0 bases, with 12 bases left in between. This CDR3 contains 14 residues. The germline gives CDR1 SNHLY, CDR2 FYNNEI. CDR3 sequence: CATPRDTNTGELFF. DNA of the CDR3: TGTGCCACCCCCCGGGACACGAACACCGGGGAGCTGTTTTTT. The entire variable domain, with the rest obtained from reference TRBV2 and TRBJ2-2, is as follows: EPEVTQTPSHQVTQMGQEVILRCVPISNHLYFYWYRQILGQKVEFLVSFYNNEISEKSEIFDDQFSVERPDGSNFTLKIRSTKLEDSAMYFCATPRDTNTGELFFGEGSRLTVL.